Presented here are 22 T cell receptor beta chains from one specimen sequenced in a study of early T cells in non-severe SARS-CoV-2 infection. In TCRdb, the 5' RACE reads were re-called with MiXCR into one record per CDR3 protein. The sample shows roughly 75,000 distinct CDR3 sequences, approximately 9.1% of them seen only once. Sequencing input: whole blood. Receptors originate from an adult who was a healthcare worker with PCR-confirmed SARS-CoV-2 infection or an uninfected control (not recorded which).

This chain joins TRBV20-1 and TRBJ2-3, with TRBD2 identical over 11 bases. The junction had 17 bases not matched to a gene; V was cut back by 3 bases and J by 6 bases. The CDR3 sequence is 18 residues long. The germline V gene encodes CDR1 DFQATT and CDR2 SNEGSKA (reference sequence). CDR3 DNA: TGCAGTGCTAGTCTCCCGGGACTAGCGGCCTCCCATTGGGATACGCAGTATTTT. Translation: CSASLPGLAASHWDTQYF.

This clonotype was seen a few times. The chain couples TRBV20-1 to TRBJ2-7; D ambiguous. The CDR3 consists of 13 residues. Trimming stripped 5 bases from V and 1 base from J, with 12 bases between. CDR1 is DFQATT, CDR2 SNEGSKA, per germline (reference sequence). CDR3 nucleotide sequence: TGCAGTGCTCCTCAGATAGATTCCTACGAGCAGTACTTC. This codes for CSAPQIDSYEQYF.

The table lists this clonotype with many counts. The chain joins TRBV27 to TRBJ2-3; tentative D call: TRBD2 (5 bases). Germline-derived CDR1 and CDR2 are MNHEY and SMNVEV (reference sequence). V was cut by 2 bases and J by 3 bases, with 12 bases left in between. The CDR3 length is 15 residues. In DNA form, the CDR3 reads TGTGCCAGCAGTTTAGAACTAGGCCGAACAGATACGCAGTATTTT. Encoded protein: CASSLELGRTDTQYF.

This clonotype was seen a handful of times. V gene TRBV5-6 combines with J gene TRBJ2-1, with D possibly TRBD2 on 5 matching bases. V lost 3 bases and J 0 bases, leaving 13 bases between the germline ends. The CDR3 consists of 16 residues. Per germline, CDR1 SGHDT and CDR2 YYEEEE. This CDR3 reads CASSYRGTGSYNEQFF. The CDR3 nucleotides are TGTGCCAGCAGCTACCGGGGAACGGGCTCCTACAATGAGCAGTTCTTC.

In this sample, this clonotype turned up a few times. This sequence joins TRBV18 and TRBJ1-3; no clear D. The ends were cut back, 1 base at V and 7 bases at J, with 14 bases in the middle. The germline CDR1 and CDR2 sequences are KGHSH and LQKENI. The CDR3 is made up of 15 amino acids. The CDR3 sequence is CASSPLQALDNTIYF. For the CDR3, the DNA is TGTGCCAGCTCACCACTGCAGGCTCTGGATAACACCATATATTTT.

The chain couples TRBV6-1 to TRBJ2-7, with 15 positions matching TRBD2. Germline CDR1 reads MNHNS; CDR2 reads SASEGT. Germline trimming cut 5 bases from V and 11 bases from J; bases unmatched to any gene: 10. The CDR3 totals 15 residues. CDR3 protein: CASSPSGTSGRRKYF. In DNA form, the CDR3 reads TGTGCCAGCAGTCCATCTGGGACTAGCGGGAGGCGTAAGTACTTC.

The sample holds a few counts of this clonotype. The chain is built from TRBV2 and TRBJ2-7; 10 bases align to TRBD1. Unmatched junction bases numbered 11, after V lost 6 bases and J lost 6 bases. Germline assignment: CDR1 SNHLY and CDR2 FYNNEI. This CDR3 spans 15 amino acids. The CDR3 sequence: CASSSLGTGVSEQYF. The CDR3 DNA follows: TGTGCCAGCAGCTCTTTAGGGACAGGGGTGAGCGAGCAGTACTTC.

This clonotype was found a few times. This chain links TRBV5-1 with TRBJ2-2; D is unclear. The CDR3 totals 16 residues. Trimming removed 6 bases at V and 0 bases at J, with 15 bases between. Germline loops: CDR1 SGHRS, CDR2 YFSETQ. The CDR3: CASKVFRGANTGELFF. The CDR3 nucleotides are TGCGCCAGCAAGGTTTTCCGAGGAGCGAACACCGGGGAGCTGTTTTTT.

This clonotype was observed many times. The V gene is TRBV5-5, the J gene TRBJ1-6; D not resolved. V lost 4 bases to trimming and J lost 4 bases, with 6 bases between them. Per germline, CDR1 SGHKS and CDR2 YYEKEE (reference sequence). The CDR3 has 13 residues. DNA for the CDR3: TGTGCCAGCAGCCGTCGTTATAATTCACCCCTCCACTTT. It encodes CASSRRYNSPLHF.

The sample holds many counts of this clonotype. The chain combines TRBV30 with TRBJ2-7; no clear D. Germline V gene sequence: CDR1 GTSNPN, CDR2 SVGIG (reference sequence). CDR3 length: 12 residues. V dropped 4 bases and J dropped 3 bases, with 10 bases sitting between them. CDR3 in amino acids: CAWKGPSYEQYF. DNA of the CDR3: TGTGCCTGGAAAGGGCCCAGCTACGAGCAGTACTTC.

This clonotype was counted ten times or more. This rearrangement joins TRBV14 to TRBJ2-7, with 7 bases lining up with TRBD2. This CDR3 contains 12 residues. V was clipped by 4 bases and J by 6 bases; unmatched bases: 3. CDR1 and CDR2 (germline): SGHDN, FVKESK. CDR3 coding DNA: TGTGCCAGCAGCCCAGGCGGGAGCGAGCAGTACTTC. Encoded protein: CASSPGGSEQYF.

Ten or more counts support this clonotype. CDR3 sequence: CASSLTLQSEAFF. The DNA for the CDR3 is TGTGCCAGCAGCTTAACCCTACAGAGTGAAGCTTTCTTT. V is TRBV7-3 and J is TRBJ1-1; D ambiguous. The CDR3 runs to 13 residues. Germline V gene sequence: CDR1 SGHTA, CDR2 FQGTGA. Trimming took 0 bases from V and 7 from J, leaving 9 bases between them.

This clonotype has a count of ten or more. This chain joins TRBV7-2 and TRBJ1-2, with D possibly TRBD1 on 6 matching bases. V lost 5 bases and J 2 bases, leaving 9 bases between the germline ends. Germline assignment: CDR1 SGHTA and CDR2 FQGNSA. This CDR3 region has 13 residues. In DNA form, the CDR3 reads TGTGCCAGCAGCCACGGACAGAACTATGGCTACACCTTC. Translation gives CASSHGQNYGYTF.

The V call is TRBV5-4, the J call TRBJ2-1, with 12 bases that match TRBD2. There are 16 residues in the CDR3. V shed 0 bases, J shed 9 bases, and the junction held 7 bases outside the gene matches. The germline CDR1 and CDR2 sequences are SGHNT and YYREEE (reference sequence). The CDR3 nucleotides are TGTGCCAGCAGCTTGGGAACTAGCGGGGGGATCGGTGAGCAGTTCTTC. Amino acids: CASSLGTSGGIGEQFF.

The sample holds a few counts of this clonotype. The chain combines TRBV30 with TRBJ2-7; TRBD1 might be the D (6 bases). Germline CDR1 is GTSNPN and CDR2 is SVGIG (reference sequence). The CDR3 length is 14 residues. The CDR3 is CASGDRRNFYEQYF. CDR3 DNA sequence: TGTGCGTCAGGCGACAGGCGCAATTTCTACGAGCAGTACTTC.

This clonotype was counted a few times. The chain has TRBV6-5 and TRBJ2-4; D is perhaps TRBD1 or TRBD2 (5 bases each). V lost 6 bases and J 1 base, leaving 13 bases between the germline ends. The CDR3 contains 15 residues. The V gene's germline CDR1 is MNHEY and CDR2 SVGAGI. The CDR3 region has the DNA TGTGCCAGCAGCAGAGGGGTAAATGCCAAAAACATTCAGTACTTC. It yields the protein CASSRGVNAKNIQYF.

The rearrangement links TRBV3-1 to TRBJ2-1, with 9 nucleotides matching TRBD2. V shed 4 bases, J shed 5 bases, and the junction held 3 bases outside the gene matches. The CDR3 loop spans 14 amino acids. In germline, CDR1 is LGHDT, CDR2 YNNKEL (reference sequence). The DNA of the CDR3 is TGTGCCAGCAGCCCCGGGACTAGCAACAATGAGCAGTTCTTC. Its protein is CASSPGTSNNEQFF.

This clonotype was found many times. V is TRBV6-6 and J is TRBJ1-2; perhaps TRBD1 as D (5 bases). The germline V gene has CDR1 MNHNY and CDR2 SVGAGI (reference sequence). The CDR3 extends over 14 amino acids. Trimming pared 5 bases from V and 3 bases from J, leaving 13 bases between. The CDR3 region is CASSHPTRDYGYTF. DNA of the CDR3: TGTGCCAGCAGTCATCCGACCAGGGACTATGGCTACACCTTC.

The chain links TRBV3-1 to TRBJ2-5, with 9 bases aligning to TRBD2. The CDR3 runs 13 residues. Trimming cost V 8 bases and J 2 bases; bases outside gene matches: 3. Germline assignment: CDR1 LGHDT and CDR2 YNNKEL (reference sequence). The CDR3 DNA follows: TGTGCCAGCGCAGCGGGAGGACAAGAGACCCAGTACTTC. It is translated as CASAAGGQETQYF.

In its sample, this clonotype was seen a few times. This chain links TRBV20-1 with TRBJ2-1, with 10 bases identical to TRBD2. The junction had 9 bases not matched to a gene; V was cut back by 3 bases and J by 4 bases. The germline gives CDR1 DFQATT, CDR2 SNEGSKA (reference sequence). This CDR3 is built from 16 residues. The DNA of the CDR3 is TGCAGTGCTAGGAGAACCGGGACTAGCGTATACAATGAGCAGTTCTTC. Its protein product is CSARRTGTSVYNEQFF.

This clonotype was counted at least ten times. J is TRBJ2-1 and V is TRBV11-2, with 7 bases matching TRBD2. The germline gives CDR1 SGHAT, CDR2 FQNNGV. Germline trimming cut 5 bases from V and 5 bases from J; bases unmatched to any gene: 12. The CDR3 extends over 16 amino acids. CDR3 DNA sequence: TGTGCCAGCAGCATTCCGGGAGGAACGCACAACAATGAGCAGTTCTTC. Translated: CASSIPGGTHNNEQFF. The full variable domain, its missing parts supplied by reference TRBV11-2 and TRBJ2-1, is EAGVAQSPRYKIIEKRQSVAFWCNPISGHATLYWYQQILGQGPKLLIQFQNNGVVDDSQLPKDRFSAERLKGVDSTLKIQPAKLEDSAVYLCASSIPGGTHNNEQFFGPGTRLTVL.

In this sample, this clonotype turned up many times. The chain combines TRBV6-6 with TRBJ2-7; 7 positions agree with TRBD1. There are 13 residues in the CDR3. Germline values: CDR1 MNHNY, CDR2 SVGAGI (reference sequence). V lost 7 bases, J lost 4 bases, and 7 bases stayed unmatched. CDR3 in amino acids: CASTPTGSYEQYF. As DNA, the CDR3 is TGTGCCAGCACCCCGACAGGGAGTTACGAGCAGTACTTC.